One sample yielded the 8 T cell receptor beta chains listed below, sequenced in a study of T-cell reconstitution after alpha-beta-depleted transplantation in children. Preparing the TCRbeta library involved the use of unique molecular identifiers. TCRdb passed the PCR reads through MiXCR, listing each CDR3 protein once. Counted here are hundreds of thousands of distinct CDR3 sequences, about an eighth occurring once; the ten biggest clones make up 0.79%. This sample comprised PBMCs, obtained before TCRalphabeta/CD19-depleted stem cell transplant. These receptors came from a girl between 2 and 10 years old with congenital amegakaryocytic thrombocytopenia, due to receive a stem cell transplant.

V gene TRBV20-1 combines with J gene TRBJ2-7; D is unresolved. The CDR3 extends over 11 amino acids. Germline V gene sequence: CDR1 DFQATT, CDR2 SNEGSKA (reference sequence). Trimming took off 0 bases at V and 6 bases at J, with 6 bases between the two ends. CDR3 in amino acids: CSARDQREQYF. CDR3 bases: TGCAGTGCTAGAGATCAACGCGAGCAGTACTTC.

At least ten counts were recorded for this clonotype. The chain couples TRBV4-1 to TRBJ1-2; no firm D call. The CDR3 loop spans 15 amino acids. Per germline, CDR1 MGHRA and CDR2 YSYEKL. V lost 0 bases, J lost 8 bases, and 16 bases lay in between. The CDR3 region is CASSQDRNLLYGYTF. DNA of the CDR3: TGCGCCAGCAGCCAAGACCGGAATCTCCTATACGGCTACACCTTC.

The chain couples TRBV30 to TRBJ1-1; D possibly corresponds to TRBD1 (5 bases). V was shortened by 6 bases and J by 0 bases, with 14 bases between the two germline ends. Germline V gene lookup returns CDR1 GTSNPN and CDR2 SVGIG (reference sequence). This CDR3 has 14 amino acids. CDR3 region: CACSQGQVNTEAFF. CDR3 nucleotide sequence: TGTGCCTGCAGTCAGGGCCAGGTGAACACTGAAGCTTTCTTT.

Ten or more counts support this clonotype. The chain uses TRBV3-1 and TRBJ1-6; TRBD1 is a possible D gene (5 bases). The germline gives CDR1 LGHDT, CDR2 YNNKEL (reference sequence). Trimming left V 0 bases short and J 0 bases short, with 9 bases between. The length of the CDR3 is 17 residues. CDR3 bases: TGTGCCAGCAGCCAAGATCGGAGGGGCTCCTATAATTCACCCCTCCACTTT. Its translation: CASSQDRRGSYNSPLHF.

The V gene is TRBV5-1, the J gene TRBJ2-1, with 11 bases fitting TRBD2. The CDR3 spans 16 residues. J lost 4 bases, V lost 1 base, and 4 bases had no gene match. Germline assignment: CDR1 SGHRS and CDR2 YFSETQ. The CDR3 protein is CASSLTSGSVYNEQFF. Here the CDR3 DNA reads TGCGCCAGCAGCTTGACTAGCGGGAGTGTGTACAATGAGCAGTTCTTC.

The genes are TRBV20-1 and TRBJ2-5; maybe TRBD2 (7 bases). Germline V gene sequence: CDR1 DFQATT, CDR2 SNEGSKA (reference sequence). The V end lost 1 base, the J end lost 1 base, and 10 bases lay between the germline ends. This CDR3 spans 14 amino acids. CDR3 sequence: CSARGGGAQETQYF. CDR3 in DNA: TGCAGTGCTAGAGGAGGGGGGGCCCAAGAGACCCAGTACTTC.

The rearrangement uses TRBV5-1 and TRBJ2-2; 12 nucleotides line up with TRBD2. The V gene's germline CDR1 is SGHRS and CDR2 YFSETQ. The CDR3 is made up of 14 amino acids. Losses at the gene ends were 4 bases for V and 7 bases for J; bases not matched to a gene: 2. The CDR3 nucleotides read TGCGCCAGCAGCGCGGGACTAGCGGGCGGGGAGCTGTTTTTT. Protein sequence: CASSAGLAGGELFF. Supplemented by reference TRBV5-1 and TRBJ2-2, the full variable domain reads KAGVTQTPRYLIKTRGQQVTLSCSPISGHRSVSWYQQTPGQGLQFLFEYFSETQRNKGNFPGRFSGRQFSNSRSEMNVSTLELGDSALYLCASSAGLAGGELFFGEGSRLTVL.

V is TRBV19 and J is TRBJ1-2, with D possibly being TRBD1 (6 bases). The CDR3 is made up of 15 amino acids. Trimming shortened V by 2 bases and J by 6 bases, and 16 bases separated the two germline ends. CDR1 and CDR2 (germline): LNHDA, SQIVND (reference sequence). The chain's CDR3 is CASSITGTLVNGYTF. The CDR3 DNA is TGTGCCAGTAGTATAACCGGGACACTGGTAAATGGCTACACCTTC.